One sample yielded the 8 T cell receptor beta chains listed below, sequenced in a study of shared clonotypes between healthy human individuals. Sequencing was performed with immunoSEQ multiplex PCR; in TCRdb, only in-frame clones are kept and a portion is missing. The sample records some 900,000 clones, approximately 80% being singletons. The sample taken for sequencing was memory CD4+ T cells sorted from blood. Noted subset: CD45RA-negative fraction. The receptor source for this set is a man in his late teens or twenties in good health.

The chain couples TRBV6-5 to TRBJ1-2; 8 nucleotides agree with TRBD1. With 0 bases clipped from V and 6 bases from J, the junction kept 6 bases outside the gene matches. This CDR3 region has 15 residues. Germline CDR1 is MNHEY and CDR2 is SVGAGI. CDR3 sequence (DNA): TGTGCCAGCAGTTACTCGAAGGTGACAGGGGATGGCTACACCTTC. This translates into CASSYSKVTGDGYTF.

This clone was counted a few times. Different DNA sequences within this sample yield the same CDR3. The rearrangement joins TRBV5-1 to TRBJ1-2, with D tentatively TRBD1 (6 bases). This CDR3 has 14 amino acids. Trimming removed 1 base from V and 1 base from J, with 8 bases in between. Germline values: CDR1 SGHRS, CDR2 YFSETQ. The CDR3 is CASSLQGLNYGYTF. The CDR3 DNA is TGCGCCAGCAGCTTGCAGGGGCTTAACTATGGCTACACCTTC.

The V gene is TRBV5-1, the J gene TRBJ2-5, with a tentative D call TRBD2 (5 bases). The CDR3 length is 12 residues. Germline lookup yields CDR1 SGHRS and CDR2 YFSETQ. V gave up 5 bases and J gave up 7 bases, with 12 bases separating them. As DNA, the CDR3 is TGCGCCAGCAGTGGGAGCGGTGGGACCCAGTACTTC. Protein sequence: CASSGSGGTQYF.

The rearrangement uses TRBV2 and TRBJ1-1; 9 bases match TRBD1. CDR1 and CDR2 (germline): SNHLY, FYNNEI. The trim removed 5 bases at V and 7 bases at J, leaving 5 bases unmatched. The CDR3 totals 13 residues. This CDR3 reads CASSLGQGLEAFF. The CDR3, as DNA: TGTGCCAGCAGTCTTGGACAGGGGCTTGAAGCTTTCTTT.

Regarding this clone: Additional DNA sequences in this sample encode the identical CDR3. The chain has TRBV11-2 and TRBJ2-7; tentatively, D is TRBD1 (5 bases). In germline, CDR1 is SGHAT, CDR2 FQNNGV. The CDR3 contains 12 residues. Trimming took 1 base from V and 4 from J, leaving 5 bases between them. CDR3 DNA sequence: TGTGCCAGCAGCTTAGCAGGGTACGAGCAGTACTTC. Residues: CASSLAGYEQYF.

The chain uses TRBV2 and TRBJ2-1; possibly TRBD2 for D (5 bases). V shed 6 bases and J shed 0 bases, with 9 bases lying between them. The CDR3 has 14 amino acids. Germline V gives CDR1 SNHLY, CDR2 FYNNEI. This chain's CDR3 is CASRPGSSYNEQFF. The CDR3 DNA reads TGTGCCAGCAGGCCGGGAAGCTCCTACAATGAGCAGTTCTTC.

The rearrangement links TRBV5-1 to TRBJ2-7; 8 bases are shared with TRBD2. Germline-derived CDR1 and CDR2 are SGHRS and YFSETQ. The CDR3 covers 13 residues. V lost 6 bases, J lost 1 base, and 3 bases stayed unmatched. The CDR3 loop is CASKREQSYEQYF. The CDR3 region has the DNA TGCGCCAGCAAGCGGGAGCAATCCTACGAGCAGTACTTC.

V gene TRBV6-1 combines with J gene TRBJ2-3; TRBD1 matches 7 bases. From germline, CDR1 is MNHNS and CDR2 SASEGT. Unmatched junction bases numbered 8, after V lost 7 bases and J lost 1 base. The CDR3 is 15 amino acids. CDR3 sequence: CASTPRDSRTDTQYF. The CDR3 DNA follows: TGTGCCAGCACCCCCCGGGACAGCCGCACAGATACGCAGTATTTT.